These 22 T cell receptor beta chains were sequenced from one sample in a study of OX40 agonist ivuxolimab in advanced cancers. Libraries came from the immunoSEQ multiplex PCR assay. TCRdb's version of the immuneACCESS table is confined to in-frame rearrangements and falls short of the full clone set. An unresolved V gene accounts for under half of the shortfall where checked; the remainder is of unknown origin. This sample comprises roughly 51,000 clones, approximately 86% of them detected only once. Over 8.5% of the sample is taken by the ten largest. The starting material was CD4+ or CD8+ T cells sorted from blood, obtained in a trial of the OX40 agonist ivuxolimab. These receptors were collected from an adult with an advanced solid tumor such as melanoma, head and neck, liver or kidney cancer.

This chain joins TRBV4-1 and TRBJ2-3, with 12 bases that match TRBD1. V lost 2 bases, J lost 4 bases, and 4 bases stayed unmatched. Germline V gene sequence: CDR1 MGHRA, CDR2 YSYEKL. The CDR3 spans 16 residues. CDR3 DNA sequence: TGCGCCAGCAGCCAATGGGACAGGGGGCGGTCAGATACGCAGTATTTT. Residues: CASSQWDRGRSDTQYF.

J is TRBJ2-7 and V is TRBV5-6; D might be TRBD2 (6 bases). Per the germline V gene, CDR1 is SGHDT and CDR2 is YYEEEE. CDR3 length equals 14 residues. V lost 0 bases and J 3 bases, leaving 10 bases between the germline ends. The CDR3 is CASSLGGVVYEQYF. CDR3 sequence (DNA): TGTGCCAGCAGCTTGGGCGGGGTGGTCTACGAGCAGTACTTC.

The chain joins TRBV9 to TRBJ2-1; D is possibly TRBD2 (6 bases). This CDR3 has 15 amino acids. V lost 4 bases to trimming and J lost 7 bases, with 18 bases between them. Germline V gene sequence: CDR1 SGDLS, CDR2 YYNGEE. The CDR3 sequence: CASSPLGTSSNEQFF. The CDR3 DNA follows: TGTGCCAGCAGCCCCCTGGGCACTAGCAGTAATGAGCAGTTCTTC.

The gene calls are TRBV27 and TRBJ2-3, with 10 bases matching TRBD1. CDR3 length: 14 residues. CDR1 MNHEY and CDR2 SMNVEV come from the germline V gene (reference sequence). J gave up 5 bases and V 5 bases, and 4 bases lay outside the gene matches. The CDR3: CASSLTGGLDTQYF. CDR3 nucleotide sequence: TGTGCCAGCAGTCTGACAGGGGGCTTAGATACGCAGTATTTT.

This chain's CDR3 is CASRGQGTGELFF. The CDR3 DNA is TGTGCCAGCAGAGGACAGGGCACCGGGGAGCTGTTTTTT. V and J are TRBV6-4 and TRBJ2-2; 8 bases fit TRBD1. Trimming removed 6 bases from V and 4 bases from J; junction bases left unmatched: 1. CDR1 is MRHNA and CDR2 is SNTAGT in the germline V gene. The CDR3 is 13 residues long.

V is TRBV28 and J is TRBJ2-3, with unresolved D. The CDR3 contains 14 residues. V lost 3 bases and J 0 bases, leaving 7 bases between the germline ends. Germline lookup yields CDR1 MDHEN and CDR2 SYDVKM. The CDR3 nucleotides read TGTGCCAGCAGTTTGCCCTTTAGCACAGATACGCAGTATTTT. This codes for CASSLPFSTDTQYF.

The rearrangement uses TRBV6-5 and TRBJ1-1; D is undetermined. With 10 bases removed from V and 1 base from J, the gap between germline ends came to 10 bases. CDR1 and CDR2 (germline): MNHEY, SVGAGI. This CDR3 region has 12 residues. The CDR3 coding sequence is TGTGCCACCGGCACGGGGAACACTGAAGCTTTCTTT. Its translation: CATGTGNTEAFF.

This sequence joins TRBV27 and TRBJ2-4; D is perhaps TRBD1 or TRBD2 (5 bases each). V shed 1 base and J shed 6 bases, with 13 bases lying between them. Germline CDR1 and CDR2: MNHEY and SMNVEV (reference sequence). The CDR3 is made up of 15 amino acids. CDR3 loop: CASSLYSGPGNIQYF. For the CDR3, the DNA is TGTGCCAGCAGTTTATACTCGGGGCCTGGAAACATTCAGTACTTC.

The chain combines TRBV7-6 with TRBJ1-6, with unresolved D. The ends were cut back, 1 base at V and 9 bases at J, with 7 bases in the middle. The CDR3 covers 13 residues. Germline CDR1 is SGHVS and CDR2 is FNYEAQ. The CDR3 sequence is CASSLETGSPLHF. CDR3 nucleotides: TGTGCCAGCAGCTTAGAGACCGGTTCACCCCTCCACTTT.

The chain joins TRBV4-2 to TRBJ2-3; 11 positions agree with TRBD2. Germline assignment: CDR1 LGHNA and CDR2 YNFKEQ. CDR3 length: 22 residues. Unmatched junction bases numbered 18, after V lost 0 bases and J lost 1 base. As DNA, the CDR3 is TGTGCCAGCAGCCAAGATCCGGAGTTACTAGCGGGAGATCTAAGGGGCACAGATACGCAGTATTTT. Amino acids: CASSQDPELLAGDLRGTDTQYF.

In its sample, this clone was seen a few times. The chain combines TRBV29-1 with TRBJ1-1, with a possible D match to TRBD1 (5 bases). Germline CDR1 is SQVTM and CDR2 is ANQGSEA. CDR3 length: 14 amino acids. Trimming left V 2 bases short and J 10 bases short, with 20 bases between. The CDR3 is CSVEIGTARRGAFF. Written as DNA, the CDR3 is TGCAGCGTTGAAATAGGCACCGCCCGAAGGGGAGCTTTCTTT. The entire variable domain, with the rest obtained from reference TRBV29-1 and TRBJ1-1, is as follows: SAVISQKPSRDICQRGTSLTIQCQVDSQVTMMFWYRQQPGQSLTLIATANQGSEATYESGFVIDKFPISRPNLTFSTLTVSNMSPEDSSIYLCSVEIGTARRGAFFGQGTRLTVV.

The V gene is TRBV5-1, the J gene TRBJ1-2, with 10 bases matching TRBD1. This CDR3 has 14 residues. The V gene's germline CDR1 is SGHRS and CDR2 YFSETQ. J gave up 4 bases and V 0 bases, and 0 bases lay outside the gene matches. The CDR3 bases are TGCGCCAGCAGCTTGGGACAGGGGGCCTATGGCTACACCTTC. Encoded protein: CASSLGQGAYGYTF.

V usage is TRBV28 and J usage is TRBJ1-2, with D perhaps TRBD1 (5 bases). The CDR3 has 14 residues. Trimming stripped 5 bases from V and 6 bases from J, with 16 bases between. Looked up from germline, CDR1 is MDHEN and CDR2 is SYDVKM. The CDR3 DNA sequence: TGTGCCAGCAGTATGCGACCCATCAGGGATGGCTACACCTTC. Translation gives CASSMRPIRDGYTF.

The gene calls are TRBV27 and TRBJ2-1, with 8 nucleotides matching TRBD2. Germline CDR1 and CDR2: MNHEY and SMNVEV (reference sequence). The CDR3 totals 12 residues. Trimming took 5 bases from V and 6 from J; bases not matched to a gene: 0. CDR3 in amino acids: CASSLAGNEQFF. In nucleotides, the CDR3 is TGTGCCAGCAGTCTAGCGGGCAATGAGCAGTTCTTC.

V usage is TRBV27 and J usage is TRBJ1-1; D gene uncertain. This CDR3 comprises 11 residues. Germline V gene lookup returns CDR1 MNHEY and CDR2 SMNVEV (reference sequence). Trimming took off 8 bases at V and 6 bases at J, with 10 bases between the two ends. This chain's CDR3 is CASGAGAEAFF. The CDR3 DNA reads as TGTGCCAGCGGCGCGGGTGCTGAAGCTTTCTTT.

The rearrangement uses TRBV5-4 and TRBJ2-3; 7 nucleotides match TRBD2. Trimming cost V 4 bases and J 5 bases; bases outside gene matches: 13. CDR3 length: 16 amino acids. The germline CDR1 and CDR2 sequences are SGHNT and YYREEE (reference sequence). This CDR3 is CASSTLVLASGDTQYF. CDR3 bases: TGTGCCAGCAGCACCCTCGTACTAGCGTCCGGAGATACGCAGTATTTT. Full variable domain (rest looked up from reference TRBV5-4 and TRBJ2-3): ETGVTQSPTHLIKTRGQQVTLRCSSQSGHNTVSWYQQALGQGPQFIFQYYREEENGRGNFPPRFSGLQFPNYSSELNVNALELDDSALYLCASSTLVLASGDTQYFGPGTRLTVL.

In this sample, this clone turned up a few times. V usage is TRBV4-1 and J usage is TRBJ1-2; D is unresolved. Germline values: CDR1 MGHRA, CDR2 YSYEKL. V lost 3 bases and J lost 9, with 20 bases in between. This CDR3 is 15 amino acids long. The CDR3 DNA reads as TGCGCCAGCAGCCAGCTCCCGAGGGAAATCCAGAGCTACACCTTC. It yields the protein CASSQLPREIQSYTF.

This rearrangement joins TRBV5-6 to TRBJ1-1; 7 nucleotides align to TRBD1. In germline, CDR1 is SGHDT, CDR2 YYEEEE. The ends lost 4 bases at V and 7 bases at J; junction bases unmatched: 7. The CDR3 spans 13 residues. DNA for the CDR3: TGTGCCAGCAGCCAAGACAGGGATATTGAAGCTTTCTTT. It is translated as CASSQDRDIEAFF.

This chain links TRBV15 with TRBJ1-1; possibly TRBD1 for D (5 bases). V lost 6 bases to trimming and J lost 7 bases, with 9 bases between them. CDR1 and CDR2 (germline): LNHNV, YYDKDF (reference sequence). The length of the CDR3 is 11 residues. The CDR3 bases are TGTGCCACCAGGGGGGTGGGTGAAGCTTTCTTT. Translated: CATRGVGEAFF. The full variable domain, with the rest looked up from reference TRBV15 and TRBJ1-1, is DAMVIQNPRYQVTQFGKPVTLSCSQTLNHNVMYWYQQKSSQAPKLLFHYYDKDFNNEADTPDNFQSRRPNTSFCFLDIRSPGLGDTAMYLCATRGVGEAFFGQGTRLTVV.

The chain is built from TRBV5-6 and TRBJ2-1; 8 positions agree with TRBD2. Losses at the gene ends were 5 bases for V and 3 bases for J; bases not matched to a gene: 7. Germline V gene lookup returns CDR1 SGHDT and CDR2 YYEEEE. The CDR3 is 15 amino acids. CDR3 residues: CASSKPGGFYNEQFF. CDR3 coding DNA: TGTGCCAGCAGTAAGCCGGGGGGGTTCTACAATGAGCAGTTCTTC.

The V gene is TRBV18, the J gene TRBJ2-2, with no clear D. CDR1 is KGHSH, CDR2 LQKENI, per germline. This CDR3 is built from 15 residues. Between the trimmed V and J ends, which lost 2 bases and 2 bases, there was a span of 9 bases. Here the CDR3 reads CASSPIGYNTGELFF. Written as DNA, the CDR3 is TGTGCCAGCTCACCAATTGGTTACAACACCGGGGAGCTGTTTTTT.

The rearrangement uses TRBV7-8 and TRBJ1-2, with D possibly TRBD1 on 6 matching bases. Germline lookup yields CDR1 SGHVS and CDR2 FQNEAQ. V was trimmed by 3 bases and J by 2 bases, leaving 16 bases between them. The CDR3 consists of 16 residues. The CDR3 DNA sequence: TGTGCCAGCAGCTTCGCAGGGGCTGGCGGGAACTATGGCTACACCTTC. This codes for CASSFAGAGGNYGYTF.